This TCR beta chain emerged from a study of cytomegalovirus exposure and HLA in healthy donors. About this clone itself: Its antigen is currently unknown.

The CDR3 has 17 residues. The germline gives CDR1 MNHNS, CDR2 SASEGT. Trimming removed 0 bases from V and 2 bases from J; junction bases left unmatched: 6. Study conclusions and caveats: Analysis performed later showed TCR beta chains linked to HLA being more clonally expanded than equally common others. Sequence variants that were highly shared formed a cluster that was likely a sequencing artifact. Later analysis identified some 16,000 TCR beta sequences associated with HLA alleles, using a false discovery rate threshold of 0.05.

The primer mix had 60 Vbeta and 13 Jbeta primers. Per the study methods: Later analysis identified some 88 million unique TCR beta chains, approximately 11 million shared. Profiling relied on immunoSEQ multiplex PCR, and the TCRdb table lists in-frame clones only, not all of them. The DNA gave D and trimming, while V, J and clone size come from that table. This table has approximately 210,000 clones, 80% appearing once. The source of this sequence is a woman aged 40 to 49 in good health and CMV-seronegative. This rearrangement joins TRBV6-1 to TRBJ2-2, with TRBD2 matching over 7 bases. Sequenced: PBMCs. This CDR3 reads CASSEAWLADNTGELFF. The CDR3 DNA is TGTGCCAGCAGTGAAGCGTGGCTAGCGGATAACACCGGGGAGCTGTTTTTT.